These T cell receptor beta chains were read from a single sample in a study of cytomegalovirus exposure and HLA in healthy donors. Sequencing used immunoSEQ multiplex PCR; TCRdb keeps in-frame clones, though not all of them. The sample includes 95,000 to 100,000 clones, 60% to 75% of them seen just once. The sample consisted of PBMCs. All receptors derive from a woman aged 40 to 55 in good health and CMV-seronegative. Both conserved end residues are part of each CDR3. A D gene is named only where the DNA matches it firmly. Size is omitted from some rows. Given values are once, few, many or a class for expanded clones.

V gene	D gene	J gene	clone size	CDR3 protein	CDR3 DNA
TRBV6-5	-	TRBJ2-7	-	CASRGGQGASYEQYF	TGTGCCAGCAGGGGAGGGCAGGGGGCATCCTACGAGCAGTACTTC
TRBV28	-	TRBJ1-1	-	CASSSGWNTEAFF	TGTGCCAGCAGTTCAGGGTGGAACACTGAAGCTTTCTTT
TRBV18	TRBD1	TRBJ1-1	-	CASSPSTGVGVEAFF	TGTGCCAGCTCACCATCTACAGGGGTAGGGGTGGAAGCTTTCTTT
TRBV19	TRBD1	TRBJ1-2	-	CASSPRTGRGYTF	TGTGCCAGTAGTCCGAGGACAGGGAGAGGCTACACCTTC
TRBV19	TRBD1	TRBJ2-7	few	CASRRGQGDEQYF	TGTGCCAGTAGGAGAGGACAGGGGGACGAGCAGTACTTC
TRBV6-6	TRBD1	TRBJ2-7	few	CASSQPGQGTHEQYF	TGTGCCAGCAGTCAACCCGGACAGGGTACCCACGAGCAGTACTTC
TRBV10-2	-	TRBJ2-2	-	CASSESRHSGSGELFF	TGCGCCAGCAGTGAGTCGAGACATTCGGGGAGCGGGGAGCTGTTTTTT
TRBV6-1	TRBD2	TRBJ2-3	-	CASSEVSGGADTQYF	TGTGCCAGCAGTGAAGTTAGCGGGGGGGCAGATACGCAGTATTTT
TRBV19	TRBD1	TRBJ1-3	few	CASSISGQGASGNTIYF	TGTGCCAGTAGTATATCCGGACAGGGGGCCTCTGGAAACACCATATATTTT
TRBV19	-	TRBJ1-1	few	CASSIEGWAWGERTEAFF	TGTGCCAGTAGTATAGAGGGGTGGGCCTGGGGAGAACGCACTGAAGCTTTCTTT
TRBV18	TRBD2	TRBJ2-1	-	CASSPTSGRAYNEQFF	TGTGCCAGCTCACCAACGAGCGGGAGGGCTTACAATGAGCAGTTCTTC
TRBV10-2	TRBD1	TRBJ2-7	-	CASSGDRGQGYEQYF	TGCGCCAGCAGTGGAGACAGGGGGCAAGGTTACGAGCAGTACTTC
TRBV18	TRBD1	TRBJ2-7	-	CASSPQGAVYEQYF	TGTGCCAGCTCACCACAGGGGGCGGTCTACGAGCAGTACTTC
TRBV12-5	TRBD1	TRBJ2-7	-	CASGRDRDRGLYEQYF	TGTGCTAGTGGTAGGGACCGGGACAGGGGGCTCTACGAGCAGTACTTC
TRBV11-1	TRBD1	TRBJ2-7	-	CASSLMDRTYEQYF	TGTGCCAGCAGCTTAATGGACAGGACCTACGAGCAGTACTTC
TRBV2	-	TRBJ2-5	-	CASSGTPETQYF	TGTGCCAGCAGTGGGACACCCGAGACCCAGTACTTC
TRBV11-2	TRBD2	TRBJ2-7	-	CASSTGLAEGYEQYF	TGTGCCAGCAGCACAGGACTAGCGGAGGGGTACGAGCAGTACTTC
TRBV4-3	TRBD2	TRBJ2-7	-	CASSQIGGEYEQYF	TGCGCCAGCAGCCAAATCGGGGGGGAGTACGAGCAGTACTTC
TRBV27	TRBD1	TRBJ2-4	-	CASTLQTHRGNIQYF	TGTGCCAGCACCTTACAAACCCACAGGGGAAACATTCAGTACTTC
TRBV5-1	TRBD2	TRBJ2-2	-	CASSDRSGGTGELFF	TGCGCCAGCAGTGACCGGTCGGGAGGCACCGGGGAGCTGTTTTTT
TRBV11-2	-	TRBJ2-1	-	CASSLAGGNNEQFF	TGTGCCAGCAGCTTAGCCGGGGGTAACAATGAGCAGTTCTTC
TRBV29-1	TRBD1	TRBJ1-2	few	CSVETQGVSDGYTF	TGCAGCGTCGAAACCCAGGGGGTGTCAGATGGCTACACCTTC
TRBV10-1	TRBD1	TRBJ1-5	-	CASSWSRDRVEQPQHF	TGCGCCAGCAGTTGGTCCCGGGACAGGGTGGAGCAGCCCCAGCATTTT
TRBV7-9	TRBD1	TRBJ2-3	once	CASSFSTGGNTDTQYF	TGTGCCAGCAGCTTTTCAACAGGGGGTAACACAGATACGCAGTATTTT